This T cell receptor beta chain was identified in a study of T cells in Graves' hyperthyroidism and ophthalmopathy. Each person with ophthalmopathy scored at least 3 on the Clinical Activity Score, reached NOSPECS grade 4 or higher, and had been ill under 3 months. What was amplified from RNA transcripts were TCR beta CDR3 regions. A first-round RT-PCR of the TCR CDR3 used the HTBI primer set. MiXCR was run by TCRdb on the multiplex PCR reads, yielding one entry per CDR3 protein. The table shows 500,000 to 550,000 distinct CDR3 sequences, with about 20% occurring only once. This clonotype was observed many times. Losses at the gene ends were 5 bases for V and 2 bases for J; bases not matched to a gene: 3. Germline CDR1 is SEHNR and CDR2 is FQNEAQ (reference sequence). CDR3 size: 15 residues.

The chain uses TRBV7-9 and TRBJ1-5; 10 positions agree with TRBD1. The sequence came from a man in his forties with Graves' ophthalmopathy. The sequenced sample was blood. DNA of the CDR3: TGTGCCAGCAGCCTCGGGACAGGGGGCAATCAGCCCCAGCATTTT. Translated: CASSLGTGGNQPQHF.